This TCR beta chain was found in a study of T cell changes during pregnancy in multiple sclerosis. CDR3 size: 17 residues. V dropped 1 base and J dropped 3; count of bases not matched to a gene: 10. Germline V lookup: CDR1 SGHTA, CDR2 FQGTGA. Using immunoSEQ multiplex PCR, the repertoire was profiled, and TCRdb retains in-frame clones only, with some absent. The sample records approximately 23,000 clones, 91% being singletons. The sample in question was CD4+ T cells from peripheral blood mononuclear cells, obtained in the third trimester of pregnancy. The rearrangement uses TRBV7-3 and TRBJ1-2; 8 nucleotides match TRBD1. The source of this sequence is a female donor in good health, enrolled as a control in a pregnancy study. The CDR3 DNA reads as TGTGCCAGCAGCTTAAGGGGCGGGGGACAGGCATACTATGGCTACACCTTC. Translating it yields CASSLRGGGQAYYGYTF.